These T cell receptor beta chains were read from a single sample in a study of blood T cell repertoires in COVID-19. Some clones are missing from TCRdb's copy, which holds only in-frame ones; the method was immunoSEQ multiplex PCR. The sample contains around 160,000 clones, less than 90% of which appear only once. The sample consisted of PBMCs or T cells enriched from blood (not recorded which). These receptors were obtained from a woman aged 45 to 65 who had been exposed to COVID-19. Both conserved end residues are part of each CDR3. The D gene is left open where the match is weak. Clone size, where shown, is once, few, many, or a class for clones that have expanded.

V	D	size	J	DNA	CDR3
TRBV27	NA	NA	TRBJ2-1	TGTGCCAGCAGTTCGGGGAATGAGCAGTTCTTC	CASSSGNEQFF
TRBV27	NA	NA	TRBJ1-2	TGTGCCAGCAGTCCAGGCACAGGAAGGGGCTACACCTTC	CASSPGTGRGYTF
TRBV2	TRBD1	NA	TRBJ1-5	TGTGCCAGCAGAGGGACAGCGGATAGCAATCAGCCCCAGCATTTT	CASRGTADSNQPQHF
TRBV7-9	NA	NA	TRBJ2-1	TGTGCCAGCAGCTTAGTAAGGCTAGATGGGAATGAGCAGTTCTTC	CASSLVRLDGNEQFF
TRBV19	TRBD1	NA	TRBJ1-1	TGTGCCAGTAGTATTGGGACAGGGCACATGAACACTGAAGCTTTCTTT	CASSIGTGHMNTEAFF
TRBV27	TRBD2	NA	TRBJ2-3	TGTGCCAGCAGTCAATGGACTAGCGGGGGGATCACAGATACGCAGTATTTT	CASSQWTSGGITDTQYF
TRBV5-4	NA	NA	TRBJ1-6	TGTGCCACCTCTCAGGTGGAATCACCCCTCCACTTT	CATSQVESPLHF
TRBV6-2/TRBV6-3	NA	NA	TRBJ2-6	TGTGCCAGCAGTGAGGCGCGCTCTGGGGCCAACGTCCTGACTTTC	CASSEARSGANVLTF
TRBV7-2	TRBD1	NA	TRBJ2-1	TGTGCCAGCAGCTTATGGTTGGGACAGGGGGCGCGTAATGAGCAGTTCTTC	CASSLWLGQGARNEQFF
TRBV11-2	TRBD1	NA	TRBJ1-1	TGTGCCAGCAGCTTGGACAGGCTTAGCCCTGAAGCTTTCTTT	CASSLDRLSPEAFF
TRBV25-1	NA	NA	TRBJ2-3	TGTGCCAGCAGCCACGACACAGATTTTAGCACAGATACGCAGTATTTT	CASSHDTDFSTDTQYF
TRBV19	NA	NA	TRBJ1-3	TGTGCCAGTAGTCTTACGGTCGGCTCTGGAAACACCATATATTTT	CASSLTVGSGNTIYF
TRBV5-1	NA	once	TRBJ2-7	TGCGCCAGCAGCGGTTCGAGTGAGCAGTACTTC	CASSGSSEQYF
TRBV2	NA	NA	TRBJ2-7	TGTGCCAGCAGTGACGACGGGGGTGGGTACGAGCAGTACTTC	CASSDDGGGYEQYF
TRBV27	NA	NA	TRBJ1-1	TGTGCCAGTACAGGGCACCTAGAAGCTTTCTTT	CASTGHLEAFF
TRBV11-2	TRBD2	NA	TRBJ2-7	TGTGCCAGCCTTCAGACTAGCGGGAGTAACGAGCAGTACTTC	CASLQTSGSNEQYF
TRBV19	NA	NA	TRBJ1-4	TGTGCCAGTAGTATCGTCAGGGCCCCTGAAAAACTGTTTTTT	CASSIVRAPEKLFF
TRBV19	NA	NA	TRBJ1-2	TGTGCCACCAGAGGGCAAACGAACTATGGCTACACCTTC	CATRGQTNYGYTF
TRBV7-9	NA	NA	TRBJ2-7	TGTGCCAGCAGCTCCCCCGGTTCTCTCTTCTACGAGCAGTACTTC	CASSSPGSLFYEQYF
TRBV5-8	NA	NA	TRBJ1-1	TGTGCCAGCAGCTTGTTTTCCGGGAGTGAAGCTTTCTTT	CASSLFSGSEAFF
TRBV20-1	NA	NA	TRBJ2-1	TGCAGTGCTAGTCGGGGGGCCTCCTACAATGAGCAGTTCTTC	CSASRGASYNEQFF
TRBV4-1	NA	NA	TRBJ1-2	TGCGCCAGCAGCCAAGTCGGTCAGGGATATGGCTACACCTTC	CASSQVGQGYGYTF
TRBV6-4	NA	NA	TRBJ2-2	TGTGCCAGCAGTGACCCGGGAGCGGTAGCCGGGGAGCTGTTTTTT	CASSDPGAVAGELFF
TRBV14	NA	NA	TRBJ1-2	TGTGCCAGCAGCCAATTGTCGACAGCCGGCTACACCTTC	CASSQLSTAGYTF
TRBV7-2	TRBD2	NA	TRBJ2-7	TGTGCCAGCAGCTTAGGCCTAGCGGGGGCCGCCGAGCAGTACTTC	CASSLGLAGAAEQYF
TRBV6-2/TRBV6-3	TRBD2	once	TRBJ2-7	TGTGCCAGCAGTTACGCGGGACTAGCGGGGGGCGGCGAGCAGTACTTC	CASSYAGLAGGGEQYF
TRBV5-5	NA	once	TRBJ2-7	TGTGCCAGCAGCTTTAAATTCTCCCCCGAGGAGCAGTACTTC	CASSFKFSPEEQYF
TRBV5-1	TRBD1	NA	TRBJ1-1	TGCGCCAGCAGCCCACGGACAGGGGAAAACACTGAAGCTTTCTTT	CASSPRTGENTEAFF
TRBV2	NA	NA	TRBJ1-5	TGTGCCGGAAGCGTAGAGGGCGGGCCCCAGCATTTT	CAGSVEGGPQHF
TRBV2	NA	NA	TRBJ2-1	TGTGCCACCTATAAAGGGGAGGTCCCGGGGAATGAGCAGTTCTTC	CATYKGEVPGNEQFF
TRBV19	NA	NA	TRBJ1-2	TGTGCCAGTAGTATACGAGGCAGAGAAGGTGGCTACACCTTC	CASSIRGREGGYTF
TRBV27	TRBD2	NA	TRBJ2-3	TGTGCCAGCAGTTTAGGACTAGCGGGAGGGACCGATACGCAGTATTTT	CASSLGLAGGTDTQYF
TRBV7-3	TRBD2	NA	TRBJ2-1	TGTGCCAGCAGCTTGCTAGCGGGGGGGATTAATGAGCAGTTCTTC	CASSLLAGGINEQFF
TRBV5-1	NA	NA	TRBJ2-3	TGCGCCAGCCAAGAACTAGGGATCACAGATACGCAGTATTTT	CASQELGITDTQYF
TRBV27	NA	few	TRBJ2-1	TGTGCCAGCAGTTTAACGGGGGACCCCCCCCTCTTC	CASSLTGDPPLF
TRBV9	TRBD2	NA	TRBJ2-2	TGTGCCAGCAGCGGAAGACTAGCGGGCAACACCGGGGAGCTGTTTTTT	CASSGRLAGNTGELFF
TRBV29-1	NA	NA	TRBJ1-2	TGCAGCGTTGTACCATGGGGCGTTCCTGGGGCTAACTATGGCTACACCTTC	CSVVPWGVPGANYGYTF
TRBV5-4	NA	once	TRBJ2-1	TGTGCCAGCAGCCCTCGGACTATGAATGAGCAGTTCTTC	CASSPRTMNEQFF
TRBV11-2	NA	few	TRBJ1-3	TGTGCCAGCAGCTTTCGACGGTCAGGGGCTGGAAACACCATATATTTT	CASSFRRSGAGNTIYF
TRBV20-1	NA	NA	TRBJ2-5	TGCAGTGCTCACAGTTTGGAGACCCAGTACTTC	CSAHSLETQYF
TRBV6-5	NA	few	TRBJ1-2	TGTGCCAGCAGTTACGGGGGGGGGCCGGGAGGAGGCTACACCTTC	CASSYGGGPGGGYTF
TRBV27	NA	NA	TRBJ1-2	TGTGCCAGCAGTTCCCGCGGACCCGCAGGACACCGACGAAGATATGGCTACACCTTC	CASSSRGPAGHRRRYGYTF
TRBV5-4	TRBD2	few	TRBJ2-1	TGTGCCAGCAGCTTGGCCATGCGGGGAGGGAATGAGCAGTTCTTC	CASSLAMRGGNEQFF
TRBV19	NA	NA	TRBJ2-2	TGTGCCGGGAGGTTTGGGACCGGGGAGCTGTTTTTT	CAGRFGTGELFF
TRBV3-1/TRBV3-2	TRBD1	NA	TRBJ2-7	TGTGCCAGCAGCCAAAGGGCCGGGACAGCAGCCTACGAGCAGTACTTC	CASSQRAGTAAYEQYF
TRBV12-3/TRBV12-4	NA	NA	TRBJ1-3	TGTGCCAGCAGTTTCCACTCTGGAAACACCATATATTTT	CASSFHSGNTIYF
TRBV13	TRBD1	NA	TRBJ1-2	TGTGCCAGCAGCTTAGTCACGGGACAGGGGGCCAGGGGCTACACCTTC	CASSLVTGQGARGYTF
TRBV18	NA	NA	TRBJ1-2	TGTGCCAGCTCACCATATGAAGTGGGCGGCTACACCTTC	CASSPYEVGGYTF
TRBV19	TRBD1	NA	TRBJ1-4	TGTGCCAGCAGGGGGCATGCGAATGAAAAACTGTTTTTT	CASRGHANEKLFF
TRBV7-9	NA	NA	TRBJ1-5	TGTGCCAGCAGCTCAGACAGTCAGAATCAGCCCCAGCATTTT	CASSSDSQNQPQHF
TRBV21-1	NA	NA	TRBJ1-2	TGTGCCAGCAGCAAAGTGGGTGGACAGCGACAATCTAACTATGGCTACACCTTC	CASSKVGGQRQSNYGYTF
TRBV5-1	NA	once	TRBJ2-3	TGCGCCAGCAGCTTAAGGGGTCTTAGCACAGATACGCAGTATTTT	CASSLRGLSTDTQYF
TRBV7-7	TRBD2	few	TRBJ2-2	TGTGCCAGCAGGTACCCGTCGGGACTAGCGAACACCGGGGAGCTGTTTTTT	CASRYPSGLANTGELFF
TRBV7-9	NA	NA	TRBJ2-7	TGTGCCAGCTTACAGGCGGCGGCGAGTGAGCAGTACTTC	CASLQAAASEQYF
TRBV30	NA	NA	TRBJ1-2	TGTGCCTGGAGTGTCGTCAACTCAGGCTATGGCTACACCTTC	CAWSVVNSGYGYTF
TRBV7-9	NA	NA	TRBJ2-1	TGTGCCAGCAGTGGGACTGAGAGCTCCTACAATGAGCAGTTCTTC	CASSGTESSYNEQFF
TRBV7-3	TRBD1	NA	TRBJ1-2	TGTGCCAGCAGCTTAACAATTACAGGGGGAATTGGCTATGGCTACACCTTC	CASSLTITGGIGYGYTF
TRBV6-5	TRBD2	NA	TRBJ2-5	TGTGCCAGCAGTATGACTAGCGGGAGAGAGACCCAGTACTTC	CASSMTSGRETQYF
TRBV6-1	NA	once	TRBJ1-4	TGTGCCAGCAGTGGGCTTCGAGTGGCGGGGGCAACTAATGAAAAACTGTTTTTT	CASSGLRVAGATNEKLFF
TRBV13	TRBD1	NA	TRBJ2-1	TGTGCCAGCAGCTCCCGACATGACAGGGGAAGCTCCTACAATGAGCAGTTCTTC	CASSSRHDRGSSYNEQFF